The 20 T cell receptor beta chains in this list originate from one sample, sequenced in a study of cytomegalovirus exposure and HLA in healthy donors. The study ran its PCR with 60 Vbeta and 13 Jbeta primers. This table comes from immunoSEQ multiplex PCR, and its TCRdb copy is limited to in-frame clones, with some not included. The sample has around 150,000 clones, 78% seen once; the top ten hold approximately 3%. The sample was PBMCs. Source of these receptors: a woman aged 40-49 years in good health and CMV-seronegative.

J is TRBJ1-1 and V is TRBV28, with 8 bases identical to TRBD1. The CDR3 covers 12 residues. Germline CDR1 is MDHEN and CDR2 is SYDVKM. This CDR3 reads CVLQGANTEAFF. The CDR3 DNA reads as TGTGTACTGCAGGGGGCGAACACTGAAGCTTTCTTT.

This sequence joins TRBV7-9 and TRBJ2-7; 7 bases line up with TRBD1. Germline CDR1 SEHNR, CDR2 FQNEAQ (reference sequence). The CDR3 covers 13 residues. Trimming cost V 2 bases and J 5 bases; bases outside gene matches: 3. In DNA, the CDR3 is TGTGCCAGCAGCTTAATAGGGGGCGACGAGCAGTACTTC. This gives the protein CASSLIGGDEQYF.

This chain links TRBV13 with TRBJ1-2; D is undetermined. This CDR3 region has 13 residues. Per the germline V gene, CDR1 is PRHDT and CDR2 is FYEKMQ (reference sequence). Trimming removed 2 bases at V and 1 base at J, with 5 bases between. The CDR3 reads CASSLSNNYGYTF. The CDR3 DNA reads TGTGCCAGCAGCTTATCCAATAACTATGGCTACACCTTC.

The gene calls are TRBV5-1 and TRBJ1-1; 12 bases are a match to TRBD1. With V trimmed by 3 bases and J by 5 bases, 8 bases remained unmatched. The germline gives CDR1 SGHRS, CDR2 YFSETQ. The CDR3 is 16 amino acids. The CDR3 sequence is CASSWAGTGGQTEAFF. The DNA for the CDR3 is TGCGCCAGCAGCTGGGCCGGGACAGGGGGCCAAACTGAAGCTTTCTTT.

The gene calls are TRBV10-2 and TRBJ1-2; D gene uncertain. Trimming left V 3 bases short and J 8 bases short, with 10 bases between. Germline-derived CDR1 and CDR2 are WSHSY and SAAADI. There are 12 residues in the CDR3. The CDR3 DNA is TGCGCCAGCAGTGATCGGGGATTGGGCTACACCTTC. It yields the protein CASSDRGLGYTF.

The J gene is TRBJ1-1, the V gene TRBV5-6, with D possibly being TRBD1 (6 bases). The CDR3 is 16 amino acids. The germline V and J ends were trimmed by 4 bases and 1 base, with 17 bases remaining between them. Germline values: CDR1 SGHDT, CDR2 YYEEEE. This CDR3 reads CASSILHRDQNTEAFF. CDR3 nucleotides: TGTGCCAGCAGCATTTTACACAGGGACCAGAACACTGAAGCTTTCTTT.

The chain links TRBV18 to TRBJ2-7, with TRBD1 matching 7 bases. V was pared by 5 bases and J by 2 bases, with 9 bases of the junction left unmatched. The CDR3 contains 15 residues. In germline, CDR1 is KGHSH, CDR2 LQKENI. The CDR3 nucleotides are TGTGCCAGCTCATTATCCGGGACAGCAACCTACGAGCAGTACTTC. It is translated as CASSLSGTATYEQYF.

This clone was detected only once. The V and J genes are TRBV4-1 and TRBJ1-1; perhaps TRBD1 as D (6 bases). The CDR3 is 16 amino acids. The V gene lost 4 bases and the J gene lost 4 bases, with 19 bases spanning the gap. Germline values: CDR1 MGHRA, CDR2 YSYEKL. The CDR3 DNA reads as TGCGCCAGCAGCCCACAAAAAAATACAGGGAGCACTGAAGCTTTCTTT. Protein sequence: CASSPQKNTGSTEAFF.

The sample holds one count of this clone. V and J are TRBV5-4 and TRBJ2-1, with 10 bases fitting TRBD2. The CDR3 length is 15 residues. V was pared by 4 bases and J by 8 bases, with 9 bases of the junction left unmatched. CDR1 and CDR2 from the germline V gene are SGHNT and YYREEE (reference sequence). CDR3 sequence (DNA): TGTGCCAGCAGCCCCCAACTAGCGGGGAAGGATGAGCAGTTCTTC. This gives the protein CASSPQLAGKDEQFF.

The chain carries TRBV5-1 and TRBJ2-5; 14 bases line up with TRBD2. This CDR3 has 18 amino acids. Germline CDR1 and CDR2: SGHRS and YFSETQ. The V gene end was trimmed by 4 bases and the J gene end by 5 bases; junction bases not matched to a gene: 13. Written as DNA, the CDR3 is TGCGCCAGCAGCCCGGCGGGACTAGCGGGGGCTGGAGGGGAGACCCAGTACTTC. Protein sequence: CASSPAGLAGAGGETQYF.

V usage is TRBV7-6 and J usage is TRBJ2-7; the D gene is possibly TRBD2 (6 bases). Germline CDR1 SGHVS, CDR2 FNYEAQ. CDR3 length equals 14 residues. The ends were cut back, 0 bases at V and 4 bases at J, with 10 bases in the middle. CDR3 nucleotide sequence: TGTGCCAGCAGCTTAGCGCTTAGCGGATACGAGCAGTACTTC. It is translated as CASSLALSGYEQYF.

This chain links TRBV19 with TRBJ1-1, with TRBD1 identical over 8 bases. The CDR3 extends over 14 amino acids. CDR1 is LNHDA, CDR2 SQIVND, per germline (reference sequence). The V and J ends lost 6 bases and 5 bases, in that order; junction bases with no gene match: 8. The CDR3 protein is CASSQQGAWTEAFF. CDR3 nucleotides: TGTGCCAGTAGCCAGCAGGGGGCATGGACTGAAGCTTTCTTT. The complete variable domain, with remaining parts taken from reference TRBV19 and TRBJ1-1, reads DGGITQSPKYLFRKEGQNVTLSCEQNLNHDAMYWYRQDPGQGLRLIYYSQIVNDFQKGDIAEGYSVSREKKESFPLTVTSAQKNPTAFYLCASSQQGAWTEAFFGQGTRLTVV.

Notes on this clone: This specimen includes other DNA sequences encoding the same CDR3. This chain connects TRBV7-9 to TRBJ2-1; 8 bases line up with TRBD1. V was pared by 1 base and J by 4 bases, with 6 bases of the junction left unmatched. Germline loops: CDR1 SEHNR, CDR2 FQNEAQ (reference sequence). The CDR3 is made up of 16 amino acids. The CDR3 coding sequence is TGTGCCAGCAGCTTAGTCGACAGGGGCAGTTACAATGAGCAGTTCTTC. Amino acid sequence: CASSLVDRGSYNEQFF. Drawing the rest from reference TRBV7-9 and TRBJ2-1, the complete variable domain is DTGVSQNPRHKITKRGQNVTFRCDPISEHNRLYWYRQTLGQGPEFLTYFQNEAQLEKSRLLSDRFSAERPKGSFSTLEIQRTEQGDSAMYLCASSLVDRGSYNEQFFGPGTRLTVL.

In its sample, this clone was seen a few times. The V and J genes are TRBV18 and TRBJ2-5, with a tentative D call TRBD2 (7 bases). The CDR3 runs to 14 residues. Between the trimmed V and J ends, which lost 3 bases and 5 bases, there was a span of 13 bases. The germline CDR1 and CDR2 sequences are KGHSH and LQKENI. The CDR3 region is CASSPGGAGETQYF. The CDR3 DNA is TGTGCCAGCTCACCGGGGGGGGCCGGTGAGACCCAGTACTTC.

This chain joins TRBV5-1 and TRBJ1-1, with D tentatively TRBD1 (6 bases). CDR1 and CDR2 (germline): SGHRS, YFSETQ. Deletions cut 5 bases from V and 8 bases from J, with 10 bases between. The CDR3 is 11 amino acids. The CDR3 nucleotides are TGCGCCAGCAGAATGGACAGAGAAGCTTTCTTT. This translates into CASRMDREAFF.

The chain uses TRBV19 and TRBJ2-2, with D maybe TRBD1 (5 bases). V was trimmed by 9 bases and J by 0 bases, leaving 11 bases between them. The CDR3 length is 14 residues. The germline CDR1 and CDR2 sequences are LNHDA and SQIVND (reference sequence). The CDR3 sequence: CASDSFANTGELFF. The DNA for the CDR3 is TGTGCCAGCGACAGCTTCGCGAACACCGGGGAGCTGTTTTTT.

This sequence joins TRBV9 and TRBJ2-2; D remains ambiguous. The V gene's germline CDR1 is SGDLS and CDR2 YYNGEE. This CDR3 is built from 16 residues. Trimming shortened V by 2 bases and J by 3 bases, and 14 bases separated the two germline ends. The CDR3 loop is CASSVDLRRHTGELFF. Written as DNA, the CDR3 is TGTGCCAGCAGCGTCGACCTAAGGAGACACACCGGGGAGCTGTTTTTT.

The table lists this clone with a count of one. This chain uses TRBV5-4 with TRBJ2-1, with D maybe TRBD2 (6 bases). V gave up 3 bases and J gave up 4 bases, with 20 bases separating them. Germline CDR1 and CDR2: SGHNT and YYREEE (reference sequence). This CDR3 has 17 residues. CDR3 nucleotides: TGTGCCAGCAGCTCTACATTAGGCGTGGGGGGATACAATGAGCAGTTCTTC. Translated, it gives CASSSTLGVGGYNEQFF.

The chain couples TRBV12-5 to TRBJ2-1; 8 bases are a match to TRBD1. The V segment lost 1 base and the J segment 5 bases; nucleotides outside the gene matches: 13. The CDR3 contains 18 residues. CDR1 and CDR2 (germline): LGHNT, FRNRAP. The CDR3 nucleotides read TGTGCTAGTGGTTTGGGCTTTGGGGGGACAGGTGTTGACAATGAGCAGTTCTTC. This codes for CASGLGFGGTGVDNEQFF. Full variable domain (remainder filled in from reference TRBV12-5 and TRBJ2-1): DARVTQTPRHKVTEMGQEVTMRCQPILGHNTVFWYRQTMMQGLELLAYFRNRAPLDDSGMPKDRFSAEMPDATLATLKIQPSEPRDSAVYFCASGLGFGGTGVDNEQFFGPGTRLTVL.

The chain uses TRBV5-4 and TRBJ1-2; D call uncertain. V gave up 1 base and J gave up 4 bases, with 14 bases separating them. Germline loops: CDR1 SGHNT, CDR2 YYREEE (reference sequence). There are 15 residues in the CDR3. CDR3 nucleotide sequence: TGTGCCAGCAGCTTGTACGCCTATACCGGCTATGGCTACACCTTC. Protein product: CASSLYAYTGYGYTF.